Listed below are T cell receptor beta chains from one sample, sequenced in a study of identical twins. TCRdb re-called the 5' RACE reads through MiXCR, storing one row per CDR3 protein. The table lists 450,000 to 600,000 distinct CDR3 sequences, approximately 20% of them singletons. In addition, the sample was reused for a study of yellow fever vaccine responses in identical twins.

Sequencing input: CD4+ T cells sorted from blood. Receptors were obtained from a woman aged 18-30 years in good health. Both conserved end residues are part of each CDR3. The order of the fields is J gene, D gene, V gene, clone size, CDR3 DNA, CDR3 protein. A D gene is named only where the DNA matches it firmly. Clone size is stated in some rows and not others, as once, few, many or a class when expanded.

J: TRBJ2-5
D: .
V: TRBV7-8
size: .
DNA: TGTGCCAGCAGCCGGGACTTTAGCGAGACCCAGTACTTC
CDR3: CASSRDFSETQYF

J: TRBJ2-5
D: TRBD2
V: TRBV6-1
size: few
DNA: TGTGCCAGCAGTGGAATGCGGGAGGGCCTGGAGACCCAGTACTTC
CDR3: CASSGMREGLETQYF

J: TRBJ1-1
D: .
V: TRBV24-1
size: few
DNA: TGTGCCACCAGTGACGGACCGTGGAACACTGAAGCTTTCTTT
CDR3: CATSDGPWNTEAFF

J: TRBJ1-2
D: .
V: TRBV24-1
size: .
DNA: TGTGCCACCAGTGACCCCGGGTCTAACTATGGCTACACCTTC
CDR3: CATSDPGSNYGYTF

J: TRBJ2-1
D: TRBD1
V: TRBV7-9
size: .
DNA: TGTGCCAGCAGGCTCGCTCGGACAGGGCCCAATGAGCAGTTCTTC
CDR3: CASRLARTGPNEQFF

J: TRBJ2-2
D: TRBD2
V: TRBV6-1
size: .
DNA: TGTGCCAGCAGCCGTAGCGGGAGGTACACCGGGGAGCTGTTTTTT
CDR3: CASSRSGRYTGELFF

J: TRBJ2-3
D: .
V: TRBV29-1
size: .
DNA: TGCAGCGTTCCCGCGCAACCCACAGATACGCAGTATTTT
CDR3: CSVPAQPTDTQYF

J: TRBJ2-3
D: TRBD1
V: TRBV28
size: .
DNA: TGTGCCAGCGGAGAAACCCGACCGACAGGGGATACGCAGTATTTT
CDR3: CASGETRPTGDTQYF

J: TRBJ2-7
D: TRBD1
V: TRBV11-3
size: .
DNA: TGTGCCAGCAGCCGGACAGGGGGCTTTGACGAGCAGTACTTC
CDR3: CASSRTGGFDEQYF

J: TRBJ2-2
D: .
V: TRBV10-3
size: .
DNA: TGTGCCATCAGTGAGACGGGGGAGAACACCGGGGAGCTGTTTTTT
CDR3: CAISETGENTGELFF

J: TRBJ1-5
D: .
V: TRBV12-3/TRBV12-4
size: many
DNA: TGTGCCAGCAGTTTGGCAGGGAAGCATCAGCCCCAGCATTTT
CDR3: CASSLAGKHQPQHF

J: TRBJ2-1
D: TRBD2
V: TRBV20-1
size: .
DNA: TGCAGTGGGACTAGCTCCTACAATGAGCAGTTCTTC
CDR3: CSGTSSYNEQFF

J: TRBJ1-4
D: TRBD1
V: TRBV7-8
size: .
DNA: TGTGCCAGCAGCTTAGGAGGACAGGGTCATGAAAAACTGTTTTTT
CDR3: CASSLGGQGHEKLFF

J: TRBJ2-1
D: TRBD2
V: TRBV5-1
size: many
DNA: TGCGCCAGCAGCTTGTCTGGGACTAGCGGGAGCTCCTACAATGAGCAGTTCTTC
CDR3: CASSLSGTSGSSYNEQFF

J: TRBJ2-5
D: .
V: TRBV5-1
size: many
DNA: TGCGCCAGCAGCTTGGCGAACCAAGAGACCCAGTACTTC
CDR3: CASSLANQETQYF

J: TRBJ1-2
D: .
V: TRBV9
size: few
DNA: TGTGCCAGCAGCGTACGAAACTCTGTCAACTATGGCTACACCTTC
CDR3: CASSVRNSVNYGYTF

J: TRBJ1-5
D: .
V: TRBV27
size: few
DNA: TGTGCCAGCAGTAAGGTTTTTAATGGACAACCAAGCAATCAGCCCCAGCATTTT
CDR3: CASSKVFNGQPSNQPQHF

J: TRBJ2-1
D: .
V: TRBV29-1
size: few
DNA: TGCAGCGTTGAAGCGGGGTCCTCCTCCTACAATGAGCAGTTCTTC
CDR3: CSVEAGSSSYNEQFF

J: TRBJ2-1
D: TRBD1
V: TRBV20-1
size: .
DNA: TGCAGTGCTAGAGACCAAACGCGGGACAGGGTCTTCGGTGAGCAGTTCTTC
CDR3: CSARDQTRDRVFGEQFF

J: TRBJ1-2
D: .
V: TRBV6-5
size: .
DNA: TGTGCCAGCACTTTTTTGGGGGACTATGGCTACACCTTC
CDR3: CASTFLGDYGYTF

J: TRBJ2-3
D: .
V: TRBV12-3/TRBV12-4
size: .
DNA: TGTGCCAGCAGTTTGTTACACCCTAGCACAGATACGCAGTATTTT
CDR3: CASSLLHPSTDTQYF

J: TRBJ2-7
D: TRBD2
V: TRBV20-1
size: many
DNA: TGCAGTGCTAGACTGGCGGGAGTGTATGAGCAGTACTTC
CDR3: CSARLAGVYEQYF

J: TRBJ1-4
D: .
V: TRBV11-2
size: few
DNA: TGTGCCAGCAGCACCCGGGGAAACCCGGGAGAAAAACTGTTTTTT
CDR3: CASSTRGNPGEKLFF

J: TRBJ1-1
D: .
V: TRBV12-3/TRBV12-4
size: .
DNA: TGTGCCAGCAGTTTATCCTCTGGGGACACTGAAGCTTTCTTT
CDR3: CASSLSSGDTEAFF

J: TRBJ2-5
D: TRBD1
V: TRBV12-3/TRBV12-4
size: .
DNA: TGTGCCAGCAGACAGGACAGGATGGAGACCCAGTACTTC
CDR3: CASRQDRMETQYF

J: TRBJ2-1
D: TRBD2
V: TRBV5-6
size: few
DNA: TGTGCCAGCAAAAGGGGACTAGCGGGAGAGGTCTCCTACAATGAGCAGTTCTTC
CDR3: CASKRGLAGEVSYNEQFF

J: TRBJ2-7
D: TRBD2
V: TRBV9
size: .
DNA: TGTGCCAGCAGCGTAGAGGGACTAGCTACGAATAGGCAGTACTTC
CDR3: CASSVEGLATNRQYF

J: TRBJ2-2
D: .
V: TRBV6-2/TRBV6-3
size: few
DNA: TGTGCCAGCAGTTATCTTGGAACCGGGGAGCTGTTTTTT
CDR3: CASSYLGTGELFF

J: TRBJ2-7
D: TRBD2
V: TRBV29-1
size: few
DNA: TGCAGCGTTGAAGGGGTTACTAGCGGAGAAAAGCAGTACTTC
CDR3: CSVEGVTSGEKQYF

J: TRBJ2-5
D: .
V: TRBV7-8
size: .
DNA: TGTGCCAGCAGCTTAGTTGGTGGGACCGTGAGCACCCAGTACTTC
CDR3: CASSLVGGTVSTQYF

J: TRBJ2-2
D: .
V: TRBV10-3
size: few
DNA: TGTGCCATCACAGGGACCGACACCGGGGAGCTGTTTTTT
CDR3: CAITGTDTGELFF

J: TRBJ2-5
D: .
V: TRBV5-1
size: .
DNA: TGCGCCAGCAGCTTGGAAGGGGGATATGAAGAGACCCAGTACTTC
CDR3: CASSLEGGYEETQYF

J: TRBJ2-1
D: .
V: TRBV5-1
size: few
DNA: TGCGCCAGCAGCTTGGCCGGAAACTCCTACAATGAGCAGTTCTTC
CDR3: CASSLAGNSYNEQFF

J: TRBJ1-1
D: .
V: TRBV5-1
size: .
DNA: TGCGCCAGCAGCTTGGGACACGGTGGGGACACTGAAGCTTTCTTT
CDR3: CASSLGHGGDTEAFF

J: TRBJ1-1
D: .
V: TRBV6-1
size: .
DNA: TGTGCCAGCAGTGAATCGGCAGCCATGAACACTGAAGCTTTCTTT
CDR3: CASSESAAMNTEAFF

J: TRBJ2-7
D: .
V: TRBV5-5
size: few
DNA: TGTGCCAGCAGCTTGGAGTGGGCGGAATACTACGAGCAGTACTTC
CDR3: CASSLEWAEYYEQYF

J: TRBJ2-7
D: TRBD2
V: TRBV2
size: .
DNA: TGTGCCAGCAGTGCAGAGCTAGCGGCTACCTACGAGCAGTACTTC
CDR3: CASSAELAATYEQYF

J: TRBJ2-6
D: .
V: TRBV19
size: .
DNA: TGTGCCAGTAGTATAGGTGTATCCGGGGCCAACGTCCTGACTTTC
CDR3: CASSIGVSGANVLTF

J: TRBJ1-5
D: .
V: TRBV12-3/TRBV12-4
size: few
DNA: TGTGCCAGCAGATGGGCCGAAAATCAGCCCCAGCATTTT
CDR3: CASRWAENQPQHF

J: TRBJ1-6
D: TRBD1
V: TRBV6-1
size: .
DNA: TGTGCCAGCAGTCAACAGGGGATCGGTGTTTCACCCCTCCACTTT
CDR3: CASSQQGIGVSPLHF

J: TRBJ1-1
D: .
V: TRBV3-1
size: .
DNA: TGTGCCAGCAGCCAAGGACTGGGGGCCGGCGCGAGCACTGAAGCTTTCTTT
CDR3: CASSQGLGAGASTEAFF